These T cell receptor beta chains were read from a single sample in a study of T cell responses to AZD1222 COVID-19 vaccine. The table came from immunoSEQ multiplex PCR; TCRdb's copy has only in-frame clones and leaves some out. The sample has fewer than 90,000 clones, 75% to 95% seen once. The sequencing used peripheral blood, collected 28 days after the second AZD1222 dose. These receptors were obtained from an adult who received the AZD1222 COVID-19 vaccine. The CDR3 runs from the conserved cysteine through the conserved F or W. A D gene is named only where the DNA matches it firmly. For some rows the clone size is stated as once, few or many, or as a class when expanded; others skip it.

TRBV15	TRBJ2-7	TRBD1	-	TGTGCCACCAGCAGAGGTGGTGAGACAGGGTCCTACGAGCAGTACTTC	CATSRGGETGSYEQYF
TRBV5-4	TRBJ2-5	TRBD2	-	TGTGCCAGCAGCCCCATGACTAGCGGGAGGCTGGAGACCCAGTACTTC	CASSPMTSGRLETQYF
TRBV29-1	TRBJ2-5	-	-	TGCAGCGTTAGAGGAACCTTATTAGAGACCCAGTACTTC	CSVRGTLLETQYF
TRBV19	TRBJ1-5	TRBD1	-	TGTGCCAGTAGTCCCGCGGACAGGGCCAATCAGCCCCAGCATTTT	CASSPADRANQPQHF
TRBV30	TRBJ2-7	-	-	TGTGCCTGGGGGATGGGTAATCCACCCTACGAGCAGTACTTC	CAWGMGNPPYEQYF
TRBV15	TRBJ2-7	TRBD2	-	TGTGCCACCAGCATCGGGACTAGCGGGATGAGTTTTCGTTACGAGCAGTACTTC	CATSIGTSGMSFRYEQYF
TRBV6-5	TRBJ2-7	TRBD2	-	TGTGCCAGCAGTTACGGGACTACCTACGAGCAGTACTTC	CASSYGTTYEQYF
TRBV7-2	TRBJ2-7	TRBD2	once	TGTGCCAGCAGCTTAAGGCGGGAGACCTCCGAGCAGTACTTC	CASSLRRETSEQYF
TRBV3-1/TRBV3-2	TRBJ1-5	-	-	TGTGCCAGCAGCCAAGAGGCGGGTCATAGCAATCAGCCCCAGCATTTT	CASSQEAGHSNQPQHF
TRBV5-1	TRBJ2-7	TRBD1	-	TGCGCCAGCAGCTTGGTAGGACAGGGTCTCAACGAGCAGTACTTC	CASSLVGQGLNEQYF